The clone carrying this T cell receptor beta chain showed up just a few times. The target antigen is unknown. This CDR3 comprises 14 residues. The germline gives CDR1 SGDLS, CDR2 YYNGEE. The junction had 3 bases not matched to a gene; V was cut back by 3 bases and J by 5 bases. With a J-beta primer mix and a sample-barcoded 5' primer, a second PCR ran about 7 to 12 cycles. The template-switch adaptor, which had 12 random nucleotides, put a tag on each cDNA molecule. TCRdb re-analysed the 5' RACE reads in MiXCR, keeping a single row per CDR3 protein. This sample has around 1,500,000 distinct CDR3 sequences, with 42% found just once. The sample is drawn from a study of blood T cells in healthy people across ages. Each sample provided at least 6 micrograms of extracted total RNA. Study observations and caveats: Researchers said unsorted PBMCs prevented a conclusive naive versus antigen-experienced comparison.

This clonotype originated in a young woman in good health. V is TRBV9 and J is TRBJ2-1; 9 bases are a match to TRBD1. The sample was blood. The chain's CDR3 is CASSGTGAHNEQFF. CDR3 DNA: TGTGCCAGCAGCGGGACAGGGGCCCACAATGAGCAGTTCTTC.